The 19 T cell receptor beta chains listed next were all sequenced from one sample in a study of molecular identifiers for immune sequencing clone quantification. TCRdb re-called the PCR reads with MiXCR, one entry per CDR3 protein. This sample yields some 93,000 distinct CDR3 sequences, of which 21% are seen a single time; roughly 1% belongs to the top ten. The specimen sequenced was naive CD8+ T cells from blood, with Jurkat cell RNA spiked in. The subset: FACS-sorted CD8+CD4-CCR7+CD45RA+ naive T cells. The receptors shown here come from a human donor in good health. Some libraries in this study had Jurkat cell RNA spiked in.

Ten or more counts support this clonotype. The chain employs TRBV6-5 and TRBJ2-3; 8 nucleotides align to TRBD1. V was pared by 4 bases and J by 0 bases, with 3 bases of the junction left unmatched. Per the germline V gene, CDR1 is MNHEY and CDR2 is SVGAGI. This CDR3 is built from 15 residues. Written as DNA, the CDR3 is TGTGCCAGCAGTTGGCGGACAGGGAGCACAGATACGCAGTATTTT. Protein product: CASSWRTGSTDTQYF.

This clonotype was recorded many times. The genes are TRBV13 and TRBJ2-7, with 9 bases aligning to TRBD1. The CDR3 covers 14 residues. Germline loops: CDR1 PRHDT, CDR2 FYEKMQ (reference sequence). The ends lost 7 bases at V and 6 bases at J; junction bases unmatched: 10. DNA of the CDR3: TGTGCCAGCACCCAAATAACAGGGGGCCGCGAGCAGTACTTC. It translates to CASTQITGGREQYF.

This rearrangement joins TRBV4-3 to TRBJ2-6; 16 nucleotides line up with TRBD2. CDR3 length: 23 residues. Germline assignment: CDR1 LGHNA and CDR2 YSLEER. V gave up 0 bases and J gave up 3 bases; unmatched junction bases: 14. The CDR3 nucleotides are TGCGCCAGCAGCCAAGATGCCCCGTTTAGGGGACTAGCGGGAGGGGGTGGGGCCAACGTCCTGACTTTC. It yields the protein CASSQDAPFRGLAGGGGANVLTF.

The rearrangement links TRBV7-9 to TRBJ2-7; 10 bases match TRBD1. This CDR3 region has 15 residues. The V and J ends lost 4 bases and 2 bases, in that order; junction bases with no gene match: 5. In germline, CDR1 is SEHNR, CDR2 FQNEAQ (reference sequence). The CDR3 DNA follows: TGTGCCAGCAGCTCGCCGGGACAGGGGACCTACGAGCAGTACTTC. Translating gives CASSSPGQGTYEQYF.

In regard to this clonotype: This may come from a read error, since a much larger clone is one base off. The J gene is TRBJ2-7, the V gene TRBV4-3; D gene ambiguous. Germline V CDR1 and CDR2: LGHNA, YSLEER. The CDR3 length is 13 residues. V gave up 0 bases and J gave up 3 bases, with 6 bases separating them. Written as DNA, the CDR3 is TGCGCCAGCAGCCAAGACAAGTTCTACGAGCAGTACTTC. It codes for CASSQDKFYEQYF.

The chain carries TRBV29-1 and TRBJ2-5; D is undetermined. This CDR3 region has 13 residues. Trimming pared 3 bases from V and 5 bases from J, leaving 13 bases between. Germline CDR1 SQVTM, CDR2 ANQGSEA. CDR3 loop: CSVDFGFGETQYF. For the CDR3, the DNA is TGCAGCGTTGATTTCGGGTTTGGGGAGACCCAGTACTTC.

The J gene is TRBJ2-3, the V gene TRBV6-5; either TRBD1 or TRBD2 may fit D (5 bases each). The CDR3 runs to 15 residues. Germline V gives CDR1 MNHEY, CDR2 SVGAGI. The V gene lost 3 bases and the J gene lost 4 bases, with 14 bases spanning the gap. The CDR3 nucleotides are TGTGCCAGCAGTTATGGGGCTAGCCCCCCAGATACGCAGTATTTT. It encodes CASSYGASPPDTQYF.

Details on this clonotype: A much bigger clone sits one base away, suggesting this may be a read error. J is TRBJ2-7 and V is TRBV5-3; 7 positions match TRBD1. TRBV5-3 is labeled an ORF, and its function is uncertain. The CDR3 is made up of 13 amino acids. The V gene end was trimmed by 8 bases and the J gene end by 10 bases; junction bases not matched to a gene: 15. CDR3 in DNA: TGTGCCAGCGGCGTCGGGACAGATGATCGACAGTACTTC. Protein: CASGVGTDDRQYF.

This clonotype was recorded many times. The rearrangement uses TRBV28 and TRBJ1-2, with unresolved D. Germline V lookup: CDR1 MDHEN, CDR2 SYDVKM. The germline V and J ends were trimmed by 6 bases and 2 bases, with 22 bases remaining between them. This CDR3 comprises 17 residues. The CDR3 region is CASSQPDPPKANYGYTF. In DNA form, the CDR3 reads TGTGCCAGCAGCCAACCTGACCCGCCTAAAGCCAACTATGGCTACACCTTC.

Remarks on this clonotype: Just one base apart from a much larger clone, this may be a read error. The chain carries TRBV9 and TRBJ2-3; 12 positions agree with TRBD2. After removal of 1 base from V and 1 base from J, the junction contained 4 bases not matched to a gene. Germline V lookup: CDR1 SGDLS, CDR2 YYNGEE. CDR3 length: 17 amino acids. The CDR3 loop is CASSVLRTSGGTDTQYF. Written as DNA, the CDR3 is TGTGCCAGCAGCGTATTGCGGACTAGCGGGGGCACAGATACGCAGTATTTT.

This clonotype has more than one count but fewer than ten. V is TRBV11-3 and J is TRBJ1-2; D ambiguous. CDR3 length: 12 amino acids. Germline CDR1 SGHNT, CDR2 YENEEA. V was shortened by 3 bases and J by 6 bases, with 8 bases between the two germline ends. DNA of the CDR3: TGTGCCAGCAGCTTGGCCAGGCATGGCTACACCTTC. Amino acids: CASSLARHGYTF.

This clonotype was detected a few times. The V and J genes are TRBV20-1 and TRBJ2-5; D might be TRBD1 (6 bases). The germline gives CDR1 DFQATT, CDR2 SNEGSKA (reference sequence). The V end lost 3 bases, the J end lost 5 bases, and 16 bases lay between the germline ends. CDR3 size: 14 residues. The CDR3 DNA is TGCAGTGCTAGGTCGGACAGCCGAAGGGAGACCCAGTACTTC. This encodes CSARSDSRRETQYF.

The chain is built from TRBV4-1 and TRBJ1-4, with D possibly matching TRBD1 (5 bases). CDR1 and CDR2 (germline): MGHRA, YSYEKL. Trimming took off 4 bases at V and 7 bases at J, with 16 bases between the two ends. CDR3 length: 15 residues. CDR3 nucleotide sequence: TGCGCCAGCAGCCTACCAGGGTTGATGGGTGAAAAACTGTTTTTT. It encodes CASSLPGLMGEKLFF.

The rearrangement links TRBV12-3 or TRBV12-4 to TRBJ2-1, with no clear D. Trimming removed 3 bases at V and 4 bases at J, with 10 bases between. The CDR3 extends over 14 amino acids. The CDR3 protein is CASSFRLEYNEQFF. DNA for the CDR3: TGTGCCAGCAGTTTTCGACTGGAGTACAATGAGCAGTTCTTC.

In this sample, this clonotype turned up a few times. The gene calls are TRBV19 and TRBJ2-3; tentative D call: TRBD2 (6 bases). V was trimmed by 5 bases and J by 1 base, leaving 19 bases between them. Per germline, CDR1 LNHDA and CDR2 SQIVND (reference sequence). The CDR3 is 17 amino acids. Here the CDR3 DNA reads TGTGCCAGTAGTCCGCGTTCTGGCGGGGTCCGCACAGATACGCAGTATTTT. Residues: CASSPRSGGVRTDTQYF. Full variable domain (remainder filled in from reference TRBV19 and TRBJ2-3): DGGITQSPKYLFRKEGQNVTLSCEQNLNHDAMYWYRQDPGQGLRLIYYSQIVNDFQKGDIAEGYSVSREKKESFPLTVTSAQKNPTAFYLCASSPRSGGVRTDTQYFGPGTRLTVL.

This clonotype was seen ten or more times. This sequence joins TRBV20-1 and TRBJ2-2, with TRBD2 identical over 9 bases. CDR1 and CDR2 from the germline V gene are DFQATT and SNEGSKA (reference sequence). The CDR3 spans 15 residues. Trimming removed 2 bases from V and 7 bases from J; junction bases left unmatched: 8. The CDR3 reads CSARSSGELGGELFF. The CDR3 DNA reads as TGCAGTGCTAGATCTAGCGGGGAGTTGGGCGGGGAGCTGTTTTTT.

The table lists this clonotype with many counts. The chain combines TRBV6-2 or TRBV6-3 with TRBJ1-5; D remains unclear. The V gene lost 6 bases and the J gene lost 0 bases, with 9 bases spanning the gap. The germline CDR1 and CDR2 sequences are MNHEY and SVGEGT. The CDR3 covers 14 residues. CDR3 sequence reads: CASSHLISNQPQHF. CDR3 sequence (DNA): TGTGCCAGCAGCCATCTTATTAGCAATCAGCCCCAGCATTTT.

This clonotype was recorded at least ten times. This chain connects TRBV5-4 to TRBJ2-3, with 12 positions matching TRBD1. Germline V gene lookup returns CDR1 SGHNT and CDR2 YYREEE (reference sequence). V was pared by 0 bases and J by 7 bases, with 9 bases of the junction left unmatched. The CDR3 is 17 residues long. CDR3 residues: CASSLEGTGGGRNTQYF. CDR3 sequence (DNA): TGTGCCAGCAGCTTGGAGGGGACAGGGGGCGGGAGAAATACGCAGTATTTT.

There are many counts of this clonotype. CDR3 in amino acids: CASSQERGRGAYEQYF. The CDR3 DNA is TGCGCCAGCAGCCAAGAAAGGGGCCGGGGAGCCTACGAGCAGTACTTC. The chain is built from TRBV4-3 and TRBJ2-7; D tentatively reads TRBD1 or TRBD2 (5 bases each). Germline CDR1 is LGHNA and CDR2 is YSLEER. This CDR3 spans 16 amino acids. V dropped 0 bases and J dropped 2 bases, with 14 bases sitting between them.